Following are 31 T cell receptor beta chains from one sample sequenced in a study of blood T cell repertoires in COVID-19. The data were produced by immunoSEQ multiplex PCR, yet TCRdb's version contains in-frame clones alone and is incomplete. The data hold approximately 300,000 clones, with around nine tenths observed a single time. The sequenced sample was PBMCs or T cells enriched from blood (not recorded which). All receptors derive from a woman aged 18-35 years who had recovered from COVID-19.

The chain combines TRBV27 with TRBJ2-5, with TRBD1 identical over 7 bases. This CDR3 comprises 17 residues. The germline gives CDR1 MNHEY, CDR2 SMNVEV (reference sequence). Trimming at V came to 5 bases and at J to 0 bases, leaving 12 bases not matched to a gene. The CDR3 DNA reads TGTGCCAGCAGTGCCCACCCTCCACAGGGGTACCAAGAGACCCAGTACTTC. This sequence encodes CASSAHPPQGYQETQYF.

This chain joins TRBV10-3 and TRBJ1-2; TRBD1 aligns across 8 bases. The CDR3 contains 14 residues. J was trimmed by 0 bases and V by 5 bases; bases with no gene match: 2. CDR1 is ENHRY and CDR2 is SYGVKD in the germline V gene. CDR3 residues: CAISPDRANYGYTF. The DNA of the CDR3 is TGTGCCATCAGTCCGGACAGGGCTAACTATGGCTACACCTTC.

The chain couples TRBV30 to TRBJ2-3, with TRBD2 as a possible D gene (6 bases). The CDR3 has 15 amino acids. CDR1 and CDR2 (germline): GTSNPN, SVGIG (reference sequence). V lost 0 bases, J lost 0 bases, and 10 bases lay in between. CDR3 coding DNA: TGTGCCTGGAGTGTGTTCCGGGGGAGCACAGATACGCAGTATTTT. Translated, it gives CAWSVFRGSTDTQYF. Together with reference TRBV30 and TRBJ2-3, the CDR3 gives the full variable domain: SQTIHQWPATLVQPVGSPLSLECTVEGTSNPNLYWYRQAAGRGLQLLFYSVGIGQISSEVPQNLSASRPQDRQFILSSKKLLLSDSGFYLCAWSVFRGSTDTQYFGPGTRLTVL.

The V and J genes are TRBV27 and TRBJ2-2, with 14 bases matching TRBD2. The CDR3 is made up of 18 amino acids. V gave up 3 bases and J gave up 5 bases; unmatched junction bases: 8. Germline CDR1 MNHEY, CDR2 SMNVEV (reference sequence). This CDR3 reads CASSFLTSGGAGTGELFF. The CDR3 DNA is TGTGCCAGCAGTTTCCTGACTAGCGGGGGGGCGGGAACCGGGGAGCTGTTTTTT.

The chain carries TRBV7-2 and TRBJ2-7, with 14 bases lining up with TRBD2. Trimming cost V 5 bases and J 2 bases; bases outside gene matches: 14. The CDR3 is 19 amino acids. The germline CDR1 and CDR2 sequences are SGHTA and FQGNSA. The CDR3 protein is CASSTPGTSGRPVTYEQYF. CDR3 DNA: TGTGCCAGCAGCACGCCTGGGACTAGCGGGAGACCCGTCACCTACGAGCAGTACTTC.

V and J are TRBV7-9 and TRBJ2-3; 14 bases match TRBD2. CDR3 length: 16 amino acids. V was clipped by 5 bases and J by 5 bases; unmatched bases: 6. Germline CDR1 is SEHNR and CDR2 is FQNEAQ (reference sequence). CDR3 DNA sequence: TGTGCCAGCAGCCCTAGGACTAGCGGGGGGATAGATACGCAGTATTTT. Protein product: CASSPRTSGGIDTQYF.

This clone was observed a single time. This chain joins TRBV5-1 and TRBJ1-6; 8 bases match TRBD1. The CDR3 has 14 amino acids. V gave up 4 bases and J gave up 9 bases; unmatched junction bases: 6. Germline V lookup: CDR1 SGHRS, CDR2 YFSETQ. The CDR3 bases are TGCGCCAGCAGCGACAGACAGGGGCTTTCACCCCTCCACTTT. This translates into CASSDRQGLSPLHF.

The rearrangement links TRBV12-3 or TRBV12-4 to TRBJ2-7; 9 bases align to TRBD1. The V segment lost 4 bases and the J segment 5 bases; nucleotides outside the gene matches: 3. The CDR3 totals 13 residues. This CDR3 reads CASSSQGANEQYF. The CDR3, as DNA: TGTGCCAGCAGTTCACAGGGGGCCAACGAGCAGTACTTC.

Concerning this clone itself: No conserved phenylalanine or tryptophan ends this CDR3, so it is likely a read error. It is unclear where the CDR3 begins or ends on the DNA, so no DNA is shown, and the CDR3 is as TCRdb lists it. This chain uses TRBV3-1 (or the pseudogene TRBV3-2) with TRBJ1-1; the D call of TRBD1 is as the table states it, not checked on the DNA. Counting both end residues, the CDR3 totals 11 amino acids. Per the germline V gene, CDR1 is LGHDT and CDR2 is YNNKEL (reference sequence). The CDR3 sequence is CASSLGQHLVI.

The genes are TRBV19 and TRBJ2-7; no reliable D call. Germline lookup yields CDR1 LNHDA and CDR2 SQIVND (reference sequence). Trimming took off 2 bases at V and 2 bases at J, with 13 bases between the two ends. The CDR3 length is 15 residues. The CDR3 coding sequence is TGTGCCAGTAGTATACAGCGCGGAGCTACCTACGAGCAGTACTTC. It yields the protein CASSIQRGATYEQYF.

The chain joins TRBV3-1 (or the pseudogene TRBV3-2) to TRBJ2-5, with 13 bases fitting TRBD2. Germline CDR1 and CDR2: LGHDT and YNNKEL (reference sequence). With V trimmed by 1 base and J by 5 bases, 7 bases remained unmatched. The CDR3 runs 17 residues. The DNA for the CDR3 is TGTGCCAGCAGCCAAGGCACTAGCGGGGGGGCTCGCGAGACCCAGTACTTC. Residues: CASSQGTSGGARETQYF.

V and J are TRBV2 and TRBJ2-2, with D possibly being TRBD1 (6 bases). The CDR3 has 14 amino acids. Germline CDR1 reads SNHLY; CDR2 reads FYNNEI. V was clipped by 2 bases and J by 8 bases, with 12 bases between them. Here the CDR3 DNA reads TGTGCCAGCAGTGAATGGGGGCGCGGTGGGGAGCTGTTTTTT. Protein product: CASSEWGRGGELFF.

V gene TRBV29-1 combines with J gene TRBJ2-1; perhaps TRBD1 as D (5 bases). Germline assignment: CDR1 SQVTM and CDR2 ANQGSEA. V gave up 4 bases and J gave up 2 bases, with 12 bases separating them. The CDR3 sequence is 14 residues long. CDR3 sequence reads: CSVVLTVTYNEQFF. The CDR3 DNA sequence: TGCAGCGTTGTGTTGACAGTTACCTACAATGAGCAGTTCTTC.

This chain joins TRBV5-1 and TRBJ1-1, with 8 bases lining up with TRBD1. The CDR3 runs to 15 residues. After removal of 2 bases from V and 3 bases from J, the junction contained 6 bases not matched to a gene. Germline CDR1 and CDR2: SGHRS and YFSETQ. DNA of the CDR3: TGCGCCAGCAGCTTCCTCCAGGGGGCAGACACTGAAGCTTTCTTT. This codes for CASSFLQGADTEAFF.

The chain combines TRBV4-1 with TRBJ2-2; 13 positions match TRBD2. Trimming cost V 4 bases and J 5 bases; bases outside gene matches: 7. CDR1 is MGHRA and CDR2 is YSYEKL in the germline V gene. This CDR3 is built from 17 residues. CDR3 DNA: TGCGCCAGCAGCCCCTGGTCGGGACTAGCGGGAACCGGGGAGCTGTTTTTT. Protein product: CASSPWSGLAGTGELFF.

The V call is TRBV29-1, the J call TRBJ2-3; 8 nucleotides agree with TRBD2. The CDR3 spans 14 residues. Germline assignment: CDR1 SQVTM and CDR2 ANQGSEA. Losses at the gene ends were 4 bases for V and 2 bases for J; bases not matched to a gene: 5. The CDR3 sequence: CSVVELAVTDTQYF. The DNA for the CDR3 is TGCAGCGTTGTGGAACTAGCGGTCACAGATACGCAGTATTTT.

V is TRBV6-5 and J is TRBJ1-1; D unclear. V was pared by 8 bases and J by 6 bases, with 16 bases between. CDR1 is MNHEY, CDR2 SVGAGI, per germline. The CDR3 contains 13 residues. CDR3 residues: CASLAARSPEAFF. The CDR3 nucleotides are TGTGCCAGCCTCGCGGCCCGGAGCCCTGAAGCTTTCTTT.

The CDR3: CASSFGVRTAMNTEAFF. CDR3 DNA: TGTGCCAGCAGCTTCGGCGTGAGGACAGCGATGAACACTGAAGCTTTCTTT. The chain links TRBV5-6 to TRBJ1-1, with D possibly matching TRBD1 (6 bases). CDR3 length: 17 residues. V lost 2 bases to trimming and J lost 0 bases, with 17 bases between them. Germline CDR1 is SGHDT and CDR2 is YYEEEE.

The chain is built from TRBV10-2 and TRBJ2-7; 7 bases line up with TRBD1. Trimming removed 6 bases from V and 2 bases from J; junction bases left unmatched: 7. The CDR3 is 14 amino acids. Germline-derived CDR1 and CDR2 are WSHSY and SAAADI. CDR3 sequence: CASRTGSFPYEQYF. CDR3 bases: TGCGCCAGCAGGACAGGGTCGTTTCCCTACGAGCAGTACTTC.

V and J are TRBV11-3 and TRBJ2-3; no reliable D call. Germline assignment: CDR1 SGHNT and CDR2 YENEEA. The V and J ends lost 2 bases and 1 base respectively, with 4 bases between them. The CDR3 runs to 13 residues. CDR3 DNA sequence: TGTGCCAGCAGCTTACGTGGCACAGATACGCAGTATTTT. It yields the protein CASSLRGTDTQYF.

The rearrangement links TRBV6-4 to TRBJ2-5, with TRBD2 identical over 9 bases. The CDR3 is 17 amino acids. CDR1 MRHNA and CDR2 SNTAGT come from the germline V gene. V was pared by 1 base and J by 2 bases, with 8 bases of the junction left unmatched. CDR3: CASSDFRLAVQQETQYF. The CDR3 DNA follows: TGTGCCAGCAGTGACTTCCGACTAGCGGTCCAGCAAGAGACCCAGTACTTC.

The V call is TRBV6-4, the J call TRBJ2-1, with TRBD2 matching over 9 bases. In germline, CDR1 is MRHNA, CDR2 SNTAGT. V gave up 0 bases and J gave up 5 bases; unmatched junction bases: 2. The CDR3 length is 15 residues. The CDR3, as DNA: TGTGCCAGCAGTGACTCCGGGACTAGCCACAATGAGCAGTTCTTC. It is translated as CASSDSGTSHNEQFF.

V gene TRBV7-9 combines with J gene TRBJ1-1, with TRBD1 identical over 7 bases. Germline values: CDR1 SEHNR, CDR2 FQNEAQ (reference sequence). V dropped 5 bases and J dropped 1; count of bases not matched to a gene: 7. The CDR3 consists of 15 residues. This CDR3 reads CASSLQGGRNTEAFF. The CDR3 DNA sequence: TGTGCCAGCAGCCTCCAGGGGGGTAGGAACACTGAAGCTTTCTTT.

The chain combines TRBV12-5 with TRBJ1-2; weak D call: TRBD1 (6 bases). The V end was cut by 1 base, the J end by 11 bases, with 20 bases between. The CDR3 length is 15 residues. Germline V CDR1 and CDR2: LGHNT, FRNRAP. CDR3 nucleotides: TGTGCTAGTGGTTTGGGGATAGGGGACAACTTCTATTACACCTTC. Protein sequence: CASGLGIGDNFYYTF.

The chain recombines TRBV6-5 with TRBJ2-1; a possible D gene is TRBD2 (5 bases). The CDR3 spans 14 residues. Looked up from germline, CDR1 is MNHEY and CDR2 is SVGAGI. Trimming stripped 6 bases from V and 3 bases from J, with 12 bases between. The CDR3 nucleotides are TGTGCCAGCAGAAGCAGCGGAATCTACAATGAGCAGTTCTTC. Amino acid sequence: CASRSSGIYNEQFF.

The chain recombines TRBV6-2 or TRBV6-3 with TRBJ2-1; 7 positions match TRBD2. This CDR3 spans 15 amino acids. Germline CDR1 MNHEY, CDR2 SVGEGT. With 6 bases clipped from V and 3 bases from J, the junction kept 8 bases outside the gene matches. In nucleotides, the CDR3 is TGTGCCAGCAGCCCCAGCGGGGTGGGCTACAATGAGCAGTTCTTC. Amino acids: CASSPSGVGYNEQFF.

CDR3 protein: CASGLVGADTQYF. The CDR3 nucleotides are TGTGCTAGTGGTTTGGTCGGGGCAGATACGCAGTATTTT. V usage is TRBV12-5 and J usage is TRBJ2-3, with D perhaps TRBD2 (5 bases). The ends were cut back, 0 bases at V and 4 bases at J, with 5 bases in the middle. CDR3 length: 13 residues. Germline lookup yields CDR1 LGHNT and CDR2 FRNRAP.

The chain joins TRBV4-2 to TRBJ1-2; 7 nucleotides align to TRBD1. Losses at the gene ends were 6 bases for V and 7 bases for J; bases not matched to a gene: 8. The germline gives CDR1 LGHNA, CDR2 YNFKEQ. The CDR3 consists of 13 residues. CDR3 sequence (DNA): TGTGCCAGCAGAGGGGGACAGAGCAGTGGCTACACCTTC. This sequence encodes CASRGGQSSGYTF.

This clone was detected only once. The J gene is TRBJ2-2, the V gene TRBV7-2; D possibly corresponds to TRBD2 (6 bases). V lost 4 bases to trimming and J lost 4 bases, with 13 bases between them. The CDR3 has 15 residues. CDR1 is SGHTA and CDR2 is FQGNSA in the germline V gene. The DNA of the CDR3 is TGTGCCAGCAGCTCTAACGGGGGAGGCACCGGGGAGCTGTTTTTT. Amino acids: CASSSNGGGTGELFF.

The rearrangement links TRBV27 to TRBJ1-2; D not certain. The CDR3 length is 14 residues. V shed 2 bases and J shed 2 bases, with 9 bases lying between them. Germline loops: CDR1 MNHEY, CDR2 SMNVEV (reference sequence). CDR3 coding DNA: TGTGCCAGCAGTTTAGGTCGAGGGAACTATGGCTACACCTTC. Protein sequence: CASSLGRGNYGYTF.

This chain connects TRBV6-5 to TRBJ1-2, with 7 positions matching TRBD1. This CDR3 has 13 amino acids. J was trimmed by 2 bases and V by 6 bases; bases with no gene match: 3. The germline CDR1 and CDR2 sequences are MNHEY and SVGAGI. In DNA form, the CDR3 reads TGTGCCAGCAGCCCGACAGGGAACTATGGCTACACCTTC. It translates to CASSPTGNYGYTF.